Listed below are T cell receptor beta chains from one sample, sequenced in a study of T cell responses to AZD1222 COVID-19 vaccine. TCRdb's copy holds only in-frame clones and misses some; the assay was immunoSEQ multiplex PCR. The sample has about 85,000 clones, around nine tenths seen once. The source material was peripheral blood, sampled on day 0 of AZD1222 vaccination. These receptors were collected from an adult in good health. Each CDR3 is given with its conserved first and last residue. Each record gives: D gene, clone size, V gene, J gene, CDR3 DNA, CDR3 protein. The D gene is left open where the match is weak. Some rows mark clone size as missing; the rest say once, few, many or name a class of expanded clone.

.,.,TRBV30,TRBJ1-6,TGTGCCTGGAGCCCTTCCAAGAAGGGAAGTAATTCACCCCTCCACTTT,CAWSPSKKGSNSPLHF
.,.,TRBV2,TRBJ2-1,TGTGCCAGCAGGGGTGAATCCTCCTACAATGAGCAGTTCTTC,CASRGESSYNEQFF
TRBD1,.,TRBV6-6,TRBJ1-3,TGTGCCAGCAGTCAGGGACAGGGAGGTTTCCTCTCTGGAAACACCATATATTTT,CASSQGQGGFLSGNTIYF
.,once,TRBV19,TRBJ1-1,TGTGCCAGTAGCTTAGACAGCGACACTGAAGCTTTCTTT,CASSLDSDTEAFF
.,.,TRBV13,TRBJ1-1,TGTGCCAGCAGCTTATACACTGAAGCTTTCTTT,CASSLYTEAFF
.,once,TRBV5-1,TRBJ1-4,TGCGCCAGCAGCTTTAATTTTGGAACGAATGAAAAACTGTTTTTT,CASSFNFGTNEKLFF
.,.,TRBV6-5,TRBJ2-1,TGTGCCAGCAGTTACTCGGGCACCCACAATGAGCAGTTCTTC,CASSYSGTHNEQFF
TRBD1,.,TRBV27,TRBJ1-2,TGTGCCAGCAGTATCCGCTCAGGGGGCTATGGCTACACCTTC,CASSIRSGGYGYTF
.,.,TRBV11-1,TRBJ1-6,TGTGCCAGCAGTGGACAGAGTAATTCACCCCTCCACTTT,CASSGQSNSPLHF
TRBD2,.,TRBV27,TRBJ2-1,TGTGCCAGCACCGGGCTAGCGGGTGCACACAATGAGCAGTTCTTC,CASTGLAGAHNEQFF
TRBD1,.,TRBV2,TRBJ1-6,TGTGCCAGCCTGGACAGGCAGAGCTCCTATAATTCACCCCTCCACTTT,CASLDRQSSYNSPLHF
.,.,TRBV13,TRBJ1-1,TGTGCCAGCAGCTTAGGCCAGGGCACTTACACTGAAGCTTTCTTT,CASSLGQGTYTEAFF